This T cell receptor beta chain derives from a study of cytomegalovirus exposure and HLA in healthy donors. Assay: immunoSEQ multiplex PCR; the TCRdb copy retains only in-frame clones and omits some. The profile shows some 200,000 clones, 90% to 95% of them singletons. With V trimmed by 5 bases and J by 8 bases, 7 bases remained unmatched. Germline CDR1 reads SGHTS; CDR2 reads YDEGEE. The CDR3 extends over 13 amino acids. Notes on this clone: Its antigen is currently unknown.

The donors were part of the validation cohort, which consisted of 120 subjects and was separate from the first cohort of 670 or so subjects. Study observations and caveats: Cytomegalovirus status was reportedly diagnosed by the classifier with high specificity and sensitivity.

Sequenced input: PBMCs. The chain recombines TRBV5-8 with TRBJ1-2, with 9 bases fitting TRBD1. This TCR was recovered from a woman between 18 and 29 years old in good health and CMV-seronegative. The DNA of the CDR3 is TGTGCCAGCAGACGGGACAGGGTGAACGGCTACACCTTC. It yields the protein CASRRDRVNGYTF.